The 26 T cell receptor beta chains reported below all come from one sample, sequenced in a study of CD8+ T cells in alopecia areata. RNA was extracted and reverse transcribed into cDNA as the sequencing template. The assay was immunoSEQ multiplex PCR, and TCRdb's table has in-frame clones only and misses some. Among 50,000 to 70,000 clones listed, 44% were seen once. Input material: NKG2D-low CD8+ T cells sorted from blood. These TCRs come from a human donor with alopecia areata.

The chain employs TRBV28 and TRBJ1-5; D perhaps matches TRBD1 (5 bases). The CDR3 spans 16 residues. The germline V gene encodes CDR1 MDHEN and CDR2 SYDVKM. V shed 6 bases and J shed 2 bases, with 17 bases lying between them. CDR3 sequence: CASSAPGAHGNQPQHF. The CDR3 region has the DNA TGTGCCAGCAGCGCCCCCGGGGCGCATGGCAATCAGCCCCAGCATTTT.

This clone was counted only a few times. The chain couples TRBV2 to TRBJ2-2; possibly TRBD1 for D (5 bases). The CDR3 is 14 amino acids. V lost 8 bases and J 1 base, leaving 11 bases between the germline ends. Germline lookup yields CDR1 SNHLY and CDR2 FYNNEI. The CDR3 sequence is CASPAQGNTGELFF. In DNA, the CDR3 is TGTGCCAGCCCGGCGCAGGGGAACACCGGGGAGCTGTTTTTT.

This clone has just a few counts. The rearrangement joins TRBV29-1 to TRBJ1-2; D is unresolved. Per the germline V gene, CDR1 is SQVTM and CDR2 is ANQGSEA. This CDR3 comprises 9 residues. Trimming took off 5 bases at V and 7 bases at J, with 5 bases between the two ends. The CDR3 region has the DNA TGCAGCGTTTCCAGTGGCTACACCTTC. This codes for CSVSSGYTF.

This clone has only a few counts. The V gene is TRBV5-1, the J gene TRBJ2-7, with 9 nucleotides matching TRBD1. Germline CDR1 and CDR2: SGHRS and YFSETQ. The CDR3 covers 13 residues. Trimming cost V 4 bases and J 3 bases; bases outside gene matches: 2. CDR3 sequence reads: CASSVTGGYEQYF. The DNA of the CDR3 is TGCGCCAGCAGCGTGACAGGGGGCTACGAGCAGTACTTC.

V and J are TRBV5-6 and TRBJ2-1; possibly TRBD2 for D (6 bases). Trimming pared 1 base from V and 6 bases from J, leaving 8 bases between. The CDR3 covers 13 residues. Per germline, CDR1 SGHDT and CDR2 YYEEEE. This CDR3 is CASSLIAANEQFF. The CDR3 DNA sequence: TGTGCCAGCAGCTTGATAGCGGCCAATGAGCAGTTCTTC.

The V gene is TRBV19, the J gene TRBJ2-7; a weak D match, TRBD1 (5 bases). V lost 3 bases, J lost 4 bases, and 10 bases lay in between. The germline gives CDR1 LNHDA, CDR2 SQIVND (reference sequence). This CDR3 spans 13 amino acids. This chain's CDR3 is CASSIQAGYEQYF. The DNA of the CDR3 is TGTGCCAGTAGTATCCAGGCAGGGTACGAGCAGTACTTC.

CDR3 DNA: TGTGCCAGCAGCTTACAAGGGCTTAGCACAGATACGCAGTATTTT. It translates to CASSLQGLSTDTQYF. J is TRBJ2-3 and V is TRBV13; D is uncertain. This CDR3 is 15 amino acids long. Germline V gene sequence: CDR1 PRHDT, CDR2 FYEKMQ (reference sequence). Trimming shortened V by 2 bases and J by 0 bases, and 9 bases separated the two germline ends.

The rearrangement links TRBV6-5 to TRBJ1-6; 8 bases are shared with TRBD1. V shed 4 bases, J shed 4 bases, and the junction held 6 bases outside the gene matches. The CDR3 is made up of 16 amino acids. Germline V gene sequence: CDR1 MNHEY, CDR2 SVGAGI. The CDR3 DNA reads as TGTGCCAGCAGTTCGGACAGGGTGGGATATAATTCACCCCTCCACTTT. Amino acid sequence: CASSSDRVGYNSPLHF.

This CDR3 is CASSQPGTGGSGANVLTF. The CDR3 coding sequence is TGCGCCAGCAGCCAACCTGGGACAGGGGGCTCTGGGGCCAACGTCCTGACTTTC. The chain carries TRBV4-1 and TRBJ2-6, with TRBD1 matching over 11 bases. Germline V lookup: CDR1 MGHRA, CDR2 YSYEKL. Trimming removed 2 bases from V and 0 bases from J; junction bases left unmatched: 3. This CDR3 region has 18 residues.

This chain joins TRBV7-8 and TRBJ2-2, with D possibly TRBD2 on 6 matching bases. With 5 bases removed from V and 9 bases from J, the gap between germline ends came to 34 bases. The CDR3 consists of 20 residues. Germline CDR1 and CDR2: SGHVS and FQNEAQ. The CDR3 sequence is CASSLTVEGKGGMLIWELFF. CDR3 DNA sequence: TGTGCCAGCAGCCTAACAGTCGAGGGGAAGGGCGGGATGCTTATTTGGGAGCTGTTTTTT.

The chain links TRBV4-3 to TRBJ2-1, with 10 bases that match TRBD2. Trimming took 3 bases from V and 5 from J; bases not matched to a gene: 7. Germline V gene data show CDR1 as LGHNA and CDR2 as YSLEER. This CDR3 has 16 amino acids. CDR3 DNA sequence: TGCGCCAGCAGCCACCGCAGCGGGGGGGATCACAATGAGCAGTTCTTC. As protein: CASSHRSGGDHNEQFF.

This clone was observed once. V gene TRBV27 combines with J gene TRBJ2-7; no clear D gene. This CDR3 comprises 15 residues. Trimming cost V 0 bases and J 0 bases, with 9 bases left between them. CDR1 is MNHEY and CDR2 is SMNVEV in the germline V gene (reference sequence). CDR3: CASSLSETLSYEQYF. The CDR3 DNA reads TGTGCCAGCAGTTTATCGGAGACCCTCTCCTACGAGCAGTACTTC.

This chain uses TRBV2 with TRBJ1-2, with D uncertain. The CDR3 is made up of 13 amino acids. Germline CDR1 and CDR2: SNHLY and FYNNEI. Trimming pared 4 bases from V and 3 bases from J, leaving 9 bases between. CDR3 DNA sequence: TGTGCCAGCAGTGGTCGGGTGCACTATGGCTACACCTTC. It specifies CASSGRVHYGYTF.

V is TRBV23-1 and J is TRBJ1-1; 7 bases agree with TRBD1. TRBV23-1 is an open reading frame, and its role is uncertain. V lost 3 bases and J lost 6; bases outside the gene matches: 4. The CDR3 contains 13 residues. The CDR3 DNA reads TGCGCCAGCAGTCACAGGGGGTATCCTGAAGCTTTCTTT. Translation gives CASSHRGYPEAFF.

The chain combines TRBV27 with TRBJ2-5, with TRBD2 as a possible D gene (5 bases). CDR3 length: 15 amino acids. V shed 1 base and J shed 3 bases, with 12 bases lying between them. CDR1 is MNHEY, CDR2 SMNVEV, per germline (reference sequence). CDR3 protein: CASSLWAVGKETQYF. The CDR3 DNA is TGTGCCAGCAGTTTATGGGCGGTCGGGAAAGAGACCCAGTACTTC.

In the case of this clone: The germline gene is not matched at one end of the junction; a read error may be the cause. The sample carries other DNA sequences with the same CDR3. The chain employs TRBV29-1 and TRBJ1-1, with D uncertain. The CDR3 length is 8 residues. The germline V gene encodes CDR1 SQVTM and CDR2 ANQGSEA. Here the CDR3 reads CSVGEPIF. The CDR3 DNA sequence: TGCAGCGTAGGCGAGCCCATCTTT.

The rearrangement joins TRBV29-1 to TRBJ1-5, with D unresolved. With 6 bases removed from V and 0 bases from J, the gap between germline ends came to 9 bases. The CDR3 length is 13 residues. Germline V gene sequence: CDR1 SQVTM, CDR2 ANQGSEA. CDR3 DNA: TGCAGCGTCTCAACCGATAGCAATCAGCCCCAGCATTTT. This encodes CSVSTDSNQPQHF. The full variable domain, rest sourced from reference TRBV29-1 and TRBJ1-5, is SAVISQKPSRDICQRGTSLTIQCQVDSQVTMMFWYRQQPGQSLTLIATANQGSEATYESGFVIDKFPISRPNLTFSTLTVSNMSPEDSSIYLCSVSTDSNQPQHFGDGTRLSIL.

This clone was counted only a few times. J is TRBJ2-2 and V is TRBV29-1, with a tentative D call TRBD2 (5 bases). Germline V gene sequence: CDR1 SQVTM, CDR2 ANQGSEA. Trimming left V 4 bases short and J 4 bases short, with 13 bases between. The CDR3 extends over 14 amino acids. CDR3 region: CSVAPAGGTGELFF. In DNA, the CDR3 is TGCAGCGTTGCTCCTGCGGGCGGCACCGGGGAGCTGTTTTTT.

This chain links TRBV7-9 with TRBJ1-4; no firm D call. Per the germline V gene, CDR1 is SEHNR and CDR2 is FQNEAQ (reference sequence). V was pared by 5 bases and J by 0 bases, with 10 bases between. CDR3 length: 15 amino acids. The CDR3 DNA is TGTGCCAGCAGCCCAACATCAGCAACTAATGAAAAACTGTTTTTT. Its translation is CASSPTSATNEKLFF.

The chain joins TRBV11-2 to TRBJ2-1; possible D gene TRBD1, 7 bases. In germline, CDR1 is SGHAT, CDR2 FQNNGV. V dropped 3 bases and J dropped 4 bases, with 19 bases sitting between them. The CDR3 runs to 17 residues. The CDR3 DNA is TGTGCCAGCAGCTTGGTGGAGGGGGCCACACTGTACAATGAGCAGTTCTTC. Its translation: CASSLVEGATLYNEQFF. Full variable domain (outside the CDR3, taken from reference TRBV11-2 and TRBJ2-1): EAGVAQSPRYKIIEKRQSVAFWCNPISGHATLYWYQQILGQGPKLLIQFQNNGVVDDSQLPKDRFSAERLKGVDSTLKIQPAKLEDSAVYLCASSLVEGATLYNEQFFGPGTRLTVL.

Only a few counts were recorded for this clone. CDR3 nucleotide sequence: TGTGCCAGCAGCGGCCGGGACAGGTTCCGCTCTGGGGCCAACGTCCTGACTTTC. Its protein product is CASSGRDRFRSGANVLTF. V is TRBV7-6 and J is TRBJ2-6; TRBD1 agrees at 8 bases. This CDR3 is built from 18 residues. Germline V gene lookup returns CDR1 SGHVS and CDR2 FNYEAQ. V lost 5 bases and J lost 0; bases outside the gene matches: 9.

This clone was observed at least ten times. The rearrangement joins TRBV9 to TRBJ2-7, with D hard to call. Trimming left V 4 bases short and J 6 bases short, with 23 bases between. CDR3 length: 16 amino acids. Germline V lookup: CDR1 SGDLS, CDR2 YYNGEE. CDR3 nucleotides: TGTGCCAGCAGCCCGAGTGGGGTAATCCCTCCTCTCGAGCAGTACTTC. Its protein is CASSPSGVIPPLEQYF.

The rearrangement links TRBV5-1 to TRBJ2-7; 8 bases fit TRBD1. V lost 3 bases to trimming and J lost 7 bases; unmatched junction nucleotides: 9. Germline values: CDR1 SGHRS, CDR2 YFSETQ. The CDR3 runs to 14 residues. CDR3 residues: CASSSGQGVREQYF. Written as DNA, the CDR3 is TGCGCCAGCAGCTCCGGACAGGGCGTACGGGAGCAGTACTTC.

There are a few counts of this clone. V is TRBV27 and J is TRBJ2-7; 7 nucleotides match TRBD2. Trimming cost V 6 bases and J 3 bases; bases outside gene matches: 8. Germline V gene data show CDR1 as MNHEY and CDR2 as SMNVEV (reference sequence). The length of the CDR3 is 14 residues. The CDR3 DNA sequence: TGTGCCAGCAGCCATGGACCGGGGGGCTACGAGCAGTACTTC. Amino acids: CASSHGPGGYEQYF.

The rearrangement links TRBV13 to TRBJ1-2; 8 bases agree with TRBD1. CDR1 and CDR2 (germline): PRHDT, FYEKMQ (reference sequence). This CDR3 has 14 amino acids. Trimming at V came to 5 bases and at J to 8 bases, leaving 10 bases not matched to a gene. The chain's CDR3 is CASSAGQGLEGYTF. The CDR3 region has the DNA TGTGCCAGCAGCGCCGGACAGGGTTTAGAAGGCTACACCTTC.

The chain employs TRBV28 and TRBJ2-7; a weak D match, TRBD1 (5 bases). Germline V gene sequence: CDR1 MDHEN, CDR2 SYDVKM. The CDR3 spans 13 residues. The ends were cut back, 6 bases at V and 1 base at J, with 10 bases in the middle. DNA of the CDR3: TGTGCCAGCAGCCCAGGGTTTTCCTACGAGCAGTACTTC. Its translation is CASSPGFSYEQYF.